Following are 16 T cell receptor beta chains from one sample sequenced in a study of OX40 agonist ivuxolimab in advanced cancers. Only in-frame clones appear in the TCRdb table, and some are missing; sequencing was by immunoSEQ multiplex PCR. The sample records around 7,700 clones, more than 65% being singletons. The sample consisted of CD4+ or CD8+ T cells sorted from blood, taken in a trial of the OX40 agonist ivuxolimab. The receptors come from an adult with an advanced solid tumor such as melanoma, head and neck, liver or kidney cancer.

This clone came up once. This chain uses TRBV4-3 with TRBJ2-7; D possibly corresponds to TRBD2 (5 bases). The CDR3 runs to 15 residues. The germline V gene encodes CDR1 LGHNA and CDR2 YSLEER. Trimming took off 5 bases at V and 6 bases at J, with 20 bases between the two ends. The CDR3 DNA follows: TGCGCCAGCAGCGCAAGCGGCCAAGTTAGATCCGAGCAGTACTTC. This sequence encodes CASSASGQVRSEQYF.

The chain combines TRBV13 with TRBJ2-1; 10 bases are a match to TRBD2. The CDR3 is 15 amino acids. Germline CDR1 reads PRHDT; CDR2 reads FYEKMQ (reference sequence). V was clipped by 2 bases and J by 4 bases; unmatched bases: 2. The CDR3 bases are TGTGCCAGCAGCTTACTAGCGGGAGAGTACAATGAGCAGTTCTTC. Translating gives CASSLLAGEYNEQFF.

Only one count was recorded for this clone. The chain couples TRBV28 to TRBJ2-5, with D perhaps TRBD2 (5 bases). The J call may not be correct, given that the DNA end is closer to TRBJ2-7. Germline-derived CDR1 and CDR2 are MDHEN and SYDVKM. The CDR3 totals 17 residues. CDR3: CASSLRERALSSYEQYF. The CDR3 coding sequence is TGTGCCAGCAGTTTAAGGGAGAGGGCCCTTTCCTCCTACGAGCAGTACTTC.

This chain joins TRBV5-6 and TRBJ1-5; the D gene is possibly TRBD1 (6 bases). V was pared by 0 bases and J by 7 bases, with 11 bases between. Germline V lookup: CDR1 SGHDT, CDR2 YYEEEE. This CDR3 region has 14 residues. CDR3 in DNA: TGTGCCAGCAGCTTGGCAGGGGATGGGCAGCCCCAGCATTTT. This translates into CASSLAGDGQPQHF. Variable domain in full (rest from reference TRBV5-6 and TRBJ1-5): DAGVTQSPTHLIKTRGQQVTLRCSPKSGHDTVSWYQQALGQGPQFIFQYYEEEERQRGNFPDRFSGHQFPNYSSELNVNALLLGDSALYLCASSLAGDGQPQHFGDGTRLSIL.

The J gene is TRBJ1-5, the V gene TRBV30, with TRBD1 matching 7 bases. The germline gives CDR1 GTSNPN, CDR2 SVGIG (reference sequence). V trimming: 4 bases; J trimming: 6 bases; junction bases outside the gene matches: 6. The CDR3 is 13 amino acids. CDR3: CAWTEGGFQPQHF. The CDR3 bases are TGTGCCTGGACGGAAGGGGGCTTTCAGCCCCAGCATTTT.

This clone showed up just a few times. CDR3 residues: CASSLRQGLDQPQHF. DNA for the CDR3: TGTGCCAGCAGTTTGAGACAGGGATTGGATCAGCCCCAGCATTTT. The chain carries TRBV28 and TRBJ1-5; 7 positions agree with TRBD1. Germline V gives CDR1 MDHEN, CDR2 SYDVKM. The CDR3 is made up of 15 amino acids. J lost 5 bases, V lost 3 bases, and 7 bases had no gene match.

V gene TRBV19 combines with J gene TRBJ2-7; D remains ambiguous. V dropped 4 bases and J dropped 3 bases, with 16 bases sitting between them. CDR1 is LNHDA and CDR2 is SQIVND in the germline V gene (reference sequence). CDR3 length: 15 amino acids. The CDR3 region is CASSRKPSDGYEQYF. The DNA for the CDR3 is TGTGCCAGTAGTAGGAAACCCTCGGACGGCTACGAGCAGTACTTC.

V gene TRBV5-5 combines with J gene TRBJ2-1; TRBD1 agrees at 7 bases. The CDR3 has 16 residues. The V segment lost 0 bases and the J segment 0 bases; nucleotides outside the gene matches: 3. In germline, CDR1 is SGHKS, CDR2 YYEKEE (reference sequence). The CDR3 nucleotides read TGTGCCAGCAGCTTGGATTGGGACAGCTCCTACAATGAGCAGTTCTTC. Amino acid sequence: CASSLDWDSSYNEQFF. Based on the CDR3 plus reference TRBV5-5 and TRBJ2-1, the full variable domain is DAGVTQSPTHLIKTRGQQVTLRCSPISGHKSVSWYQQVLGQGPQFIFQYYEKEERGRGNFPDRFSARQFPNYSSELNVNALLLGDSALYLCASSLDWDSSYNEQFFGPGTRLTVL.

The V and J genes are TRBV9 and TRBJ2-7; 8 nucleotides line up with TRBD2. Germline V gene sequence: CDR1 SGDLS, CDR2 YYNGEE. J lost 0 bases, V lost 1 base, and 3 bases had no gene match. The CDR3 sequence is 15 residues long. CDR3 sequence reads: CASSVSAGGSYEQYF. The CDR3 DNA reads TGTGCCAGCAGCGTATCGGCGGGAGGCTCCTACGAGCAGTACTTC.

This clone was detected once. The J gene is TRBJ2-2, the V gene TRBV5-4; no clear D. Germline loops: CDR1 SGHNT, CDR2 YYREEE (reference sequence). The germline V and J ends were trimmed by 0 bases and 7 bases, with 10 bases remaining between them. The CDR3 is 14 residues long. CDR3 sequence: CASSLAGDVGELFF. The CDR3 nucleotides are TGTGCCAGCAGCTTGGCCGGTGACGTCGGGGAGCTGTTTTTT.

This chain links TRBV28 with TRBJ2-2; D uncertain. This CDR3 is 14 amino acids long. Germline CDR1 MDHEN, CDR2 SYDVKM. Trimming took off 3 bases at V and 1 base at J, with 6 bases between the two ends. The CDR3 sequence: CASSLRWNTGELFF. In DNA form, the CDR3 reads TGTGCCAGCAGTTTGCGGTGGAACACCGGGGAGCTGTTTTTT. Using reference TRBV28 and TRBJ2-2 for the parts outside the CDR3, the full variable domain is DVKVTQSSRYLVKRTGEKVFLECVQDMDHENMFWYRQDPGLGLRLIYFSYDVKMKEKGDIPEGYSVSREKKERFSLILESASTNQTSMYLCASSLRWNTGELFFGEGSRLTVL.

This clone was counted once. The chain joins TRBV28 to TRBJ2-1; 9 bases match TRBD1. Per germline, CDR1 MDHEN and CDR2 SYDVKM. With 5 bases clipped from V and 0 bases from J, the junction kept 8 bases outside the gene matches. The CDR3 extends over 17 amino acids. CDR3 in amino acids: CASSTRTGASSYNEQFF. CDR3 bases: TGTGCCAGCAGTACCAGGACAGGGGCGAGCTCCTACAATGAGCAGTTCTTC.

This clone occurred once. This rearrangement joins TRBV28 to TRBJ2-7; 8 bases are shared with TRBD1. The J segment lost 4 bases and the V segment lost 2 bases, leaving 7 bases of the junction unmatched. The CDR3 length is 15 residues. CDR1 is MDHEN, CDR2 SYDVKM, per germline. The CDR3 DNA reads as TGTGCCAGCAGTTTAGGGGCAGGGGGCATGTACGAGCAGTACTTC. Its translation: CASSLGAGGMYEQYF.

The chain couples TRBV4-3 to TRBJ2-7; TRBD2 is a possible D gene (5 bases). The V end was cut by 2 bases, the J end by 3 bases, with 8 bases between. CDR3 size: 13 residues. Germline V lookup: CDR1 LGHNA, CDR2 YSLEER. The DNA for the CDR3 is TGCGCCAGCAGCCAAAGAGGAGGCTACGAGCAGTACTTC. This gives the protein CASSQRGGYEQYF.

On this clone itself: The same CDR3 can be traced to other DNA sequences in this sample. DNA of the CDR3: TGTGCCAGCAGCTTTGGGGGGATGGGGGGGCCGGCCCAGTACTTC. The encoded protein is CASSFGGMGGPAQYF. The V call is TRBV5-4, the J call TRBJ2-5; D perhaps matches TRBD2 (7 bases). CDR3 length equals 15 residues. Germline CDR1 reads SGHNT; CDR2 reads YYREEE (reference sequence). V lost 2 bases and J lost 9, with 20 bases in between.

V is TRBV28 and J is TRBJ2-7, with 8 bases aligning to TRBD2. V lost 6 bases to trimming and J lost 0 bases; unmatched junction nucleotides: 4. This CDR3 contains 14 residues. Germline loops: CDR1 MDHEN, CDR2 SYDVKM. CDR3 sequence reads: CASRGTSGSYEQYF. The CDR3 DNA reads as TGTGCCAGCAGGGGTACTAGCGGCTCCTACGAGCAGTACTTC.